Given below is one TCR beta chain in context. The sample is drawn from a study of CD8+ T cells in alopecia areata. V was pared by 5 bases and J by 2 bases, with 5 bases between. This CDR3 has 11 amino acids. Germline-derived CDR1 and CDR2 are GTSNPN and SVGIG (reference sequence). Treatment of the sample: oral pan-JAK inhibitor, 5-10 mg twice daily. Peripheral blood and lesional scalp punch biopsies came from alopecia areata patients. Extracted RNA was reverse transcribed, and the resulting cDNA served as sequencing template. TCRdb's copy holds only in-frame clones and misses some; the assay was immunoSEQ multiplex PCR. The sample contains some 110,000 clones, less than 75% of which appear only once.

The source is a human donor with alopecia areata. The source material was CD8+ T cells sorted from blood, sampled at week 4, from a patient treated with tofacitinib. The rearrangement joins TRBV30 to TRBJ2-3; D call uncertain. The CDR3 bases are TGTGCCTGGGGCTACACAGATACGCAGTATTTT. This sequence encodes CAWGYTDTQYF.